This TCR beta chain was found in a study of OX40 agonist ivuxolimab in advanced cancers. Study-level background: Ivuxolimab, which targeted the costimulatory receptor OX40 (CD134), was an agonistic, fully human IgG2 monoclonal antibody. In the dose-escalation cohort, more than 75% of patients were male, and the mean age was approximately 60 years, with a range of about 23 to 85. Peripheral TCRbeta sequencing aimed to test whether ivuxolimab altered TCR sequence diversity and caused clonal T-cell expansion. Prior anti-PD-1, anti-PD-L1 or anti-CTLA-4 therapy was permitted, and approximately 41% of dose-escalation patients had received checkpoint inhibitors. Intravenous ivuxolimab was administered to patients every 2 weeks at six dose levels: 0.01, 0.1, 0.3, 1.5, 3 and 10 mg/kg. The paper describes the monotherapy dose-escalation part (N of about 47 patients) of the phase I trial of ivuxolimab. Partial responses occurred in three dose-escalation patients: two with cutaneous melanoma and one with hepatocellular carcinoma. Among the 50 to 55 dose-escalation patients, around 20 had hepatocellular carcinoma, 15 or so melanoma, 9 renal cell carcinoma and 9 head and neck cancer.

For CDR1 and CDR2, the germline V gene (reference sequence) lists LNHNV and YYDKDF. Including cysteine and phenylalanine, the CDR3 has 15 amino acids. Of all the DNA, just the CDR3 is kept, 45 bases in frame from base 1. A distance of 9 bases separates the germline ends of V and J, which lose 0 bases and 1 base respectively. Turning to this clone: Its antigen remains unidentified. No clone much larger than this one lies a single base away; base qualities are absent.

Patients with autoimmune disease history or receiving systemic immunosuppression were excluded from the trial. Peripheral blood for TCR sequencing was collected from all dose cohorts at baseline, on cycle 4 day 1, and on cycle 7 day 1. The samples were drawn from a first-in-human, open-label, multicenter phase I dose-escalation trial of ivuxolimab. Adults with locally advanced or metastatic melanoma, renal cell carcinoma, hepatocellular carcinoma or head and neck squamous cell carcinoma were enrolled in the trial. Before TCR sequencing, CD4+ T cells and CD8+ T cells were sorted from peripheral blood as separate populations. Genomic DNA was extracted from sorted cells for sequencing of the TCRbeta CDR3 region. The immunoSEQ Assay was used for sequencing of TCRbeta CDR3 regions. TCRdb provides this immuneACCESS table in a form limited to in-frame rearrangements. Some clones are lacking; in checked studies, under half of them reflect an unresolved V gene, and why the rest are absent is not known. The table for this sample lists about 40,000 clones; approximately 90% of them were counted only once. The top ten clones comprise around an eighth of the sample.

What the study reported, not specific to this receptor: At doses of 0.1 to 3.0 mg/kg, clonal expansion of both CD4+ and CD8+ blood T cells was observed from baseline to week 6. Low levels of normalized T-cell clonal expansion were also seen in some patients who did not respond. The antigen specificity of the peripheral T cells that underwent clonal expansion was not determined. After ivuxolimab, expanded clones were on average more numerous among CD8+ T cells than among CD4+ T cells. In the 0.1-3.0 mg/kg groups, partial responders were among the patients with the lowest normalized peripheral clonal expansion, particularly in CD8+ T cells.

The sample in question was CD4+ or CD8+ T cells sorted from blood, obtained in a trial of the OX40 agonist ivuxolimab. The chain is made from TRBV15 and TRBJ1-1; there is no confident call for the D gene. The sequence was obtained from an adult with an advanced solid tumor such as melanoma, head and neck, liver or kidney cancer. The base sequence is TGTGCCACCAGCAGAGAAAGGACCCGGAACACTGAAGCTTTCTTT. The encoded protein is CATSRERTRNTEAFF.